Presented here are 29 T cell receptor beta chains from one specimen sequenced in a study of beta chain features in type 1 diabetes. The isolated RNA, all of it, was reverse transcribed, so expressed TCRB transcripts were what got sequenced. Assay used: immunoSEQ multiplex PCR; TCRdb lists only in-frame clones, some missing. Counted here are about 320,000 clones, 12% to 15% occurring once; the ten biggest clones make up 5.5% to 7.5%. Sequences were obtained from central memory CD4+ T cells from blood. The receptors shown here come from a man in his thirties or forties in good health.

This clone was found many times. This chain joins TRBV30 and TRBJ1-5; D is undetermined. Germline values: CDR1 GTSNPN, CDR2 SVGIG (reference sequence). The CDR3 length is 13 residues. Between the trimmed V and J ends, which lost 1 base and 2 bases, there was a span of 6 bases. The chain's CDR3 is CAWSAQGNQPQHF. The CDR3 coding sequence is TGTGCCTGGAGTGCGCAGGGCAATCAGCCCCAGCATTTT.

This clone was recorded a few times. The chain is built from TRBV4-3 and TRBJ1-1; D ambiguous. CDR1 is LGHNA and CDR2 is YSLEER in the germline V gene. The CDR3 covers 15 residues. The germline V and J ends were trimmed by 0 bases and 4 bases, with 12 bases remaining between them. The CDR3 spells CASSQDGPRGTEAFF. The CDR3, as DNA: TGCGCCAGCAGCCAAGATGGGCCCCGAGGCACTGAAGCTTTCTTT.

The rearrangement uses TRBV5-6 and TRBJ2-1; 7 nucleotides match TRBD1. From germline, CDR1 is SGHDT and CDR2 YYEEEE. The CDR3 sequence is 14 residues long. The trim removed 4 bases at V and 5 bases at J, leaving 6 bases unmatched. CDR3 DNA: TGTGCCAGCAGCCTTCCGACAGGGAACAATGAGCAGTTCTTC. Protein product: CASSLPTGNNEQFF.

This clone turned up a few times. The CDR3 DNA follows: TGTGCCAGCGGCCAACCGGGGGGGAAATCAGATACGCAGTATTTT. It is translated as CASGQPGGKSDTQYF. The rearrangement joins TRBV6-5 to TRBJ2-3, with TRBD2 identical over 8 bases. CDR3 length: 15 amino acids. The germline gives CDR1 MNHEY, CDR2 SVGAGI. V lost 8 bases and J lost 4; bases outside the gene matches: 11.

The CDR3 reads CASSYKHNYGYTF. The CDR3 nucleotides read TGTGCCAGCAGTTACAAGCATAACTATGGCTACACCTTC. The chain combines TRBV6-6 with TRBJ1-2; unclear D gene. Germline CDR1 and CDR2: MNHNY and SVGAGI (reference sequence). Trimming stripped 2 bases from V and 1 base from J, with 5 bases between. The CDR3 spans 13 residues.

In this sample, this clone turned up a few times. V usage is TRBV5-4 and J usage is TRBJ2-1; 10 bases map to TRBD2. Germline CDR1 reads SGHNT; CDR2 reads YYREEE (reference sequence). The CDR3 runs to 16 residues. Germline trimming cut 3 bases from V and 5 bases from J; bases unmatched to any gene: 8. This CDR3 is CASSSWSGGADNEQFF. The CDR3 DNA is TGTGCCAGCAGCTCCTGGAGCGGGGGGGCTGACAATGAGCAGTTCTTC.

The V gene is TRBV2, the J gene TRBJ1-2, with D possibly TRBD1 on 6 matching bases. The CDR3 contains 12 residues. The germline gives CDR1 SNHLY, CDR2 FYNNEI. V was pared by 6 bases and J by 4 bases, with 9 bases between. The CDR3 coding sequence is TGTGCCAGCAGCAAAGGGGGCTATGGCTACACCTTC. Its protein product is CASSKGGYGYTF.

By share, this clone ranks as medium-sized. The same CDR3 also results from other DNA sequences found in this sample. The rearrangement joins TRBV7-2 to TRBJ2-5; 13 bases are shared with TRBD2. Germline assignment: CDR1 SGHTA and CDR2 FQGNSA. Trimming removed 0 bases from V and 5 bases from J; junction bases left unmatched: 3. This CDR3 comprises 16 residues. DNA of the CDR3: TGTGCCAGCAGCTTAGCAGGACTAGCGGGAGTGGAGACCCAGTACTTC. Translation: CASSLAGLAGVETQYF.

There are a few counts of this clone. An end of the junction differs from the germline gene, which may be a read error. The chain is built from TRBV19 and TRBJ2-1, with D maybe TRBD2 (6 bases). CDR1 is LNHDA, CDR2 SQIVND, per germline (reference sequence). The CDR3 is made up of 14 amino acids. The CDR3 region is CASSKGDSDNEQFF. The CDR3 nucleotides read TGTGCCAGTAGTAAAGGGGACTCCGACAATGAGCAGTTCTTC.

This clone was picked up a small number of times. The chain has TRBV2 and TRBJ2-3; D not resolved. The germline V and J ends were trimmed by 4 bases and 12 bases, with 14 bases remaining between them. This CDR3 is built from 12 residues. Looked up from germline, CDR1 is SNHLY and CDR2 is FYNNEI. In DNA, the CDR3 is TGTGCCAGCAGTGTGACACCCACCCTTCAGTATTTT. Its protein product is CASSVTPTLQYF.

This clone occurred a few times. DNA of the CDR3: TGTGCCAGCAGCCGAGGACGGCAGAACACTGAAGCTTTCTTT. Its translation: CASSRGRQNTEAFF. The gene calls are TRBV7-8 and TRBJ1-1; D unclear. Germline V gene sequence: CDR1 SGHVS, CDR2 FQNEAQ. The CDR3 spans 14 residues. The germline V and J ends were trimmed by 5 bases and 1 base, with 11 bases remaining between them.

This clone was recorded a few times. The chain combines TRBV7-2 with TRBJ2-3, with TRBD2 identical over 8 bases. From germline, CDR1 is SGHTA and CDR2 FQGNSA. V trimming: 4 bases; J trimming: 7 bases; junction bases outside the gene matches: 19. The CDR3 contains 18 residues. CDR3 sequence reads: CASSWDPRVIAGSNTQYF. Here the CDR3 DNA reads TGTGCCAGCAGCTGGGACCCCCGTGTGATAGCGGGGTCAAATACGCAGTATTTT.

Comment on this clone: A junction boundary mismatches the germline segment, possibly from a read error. CDR3 sequence reads: CASRTGQGAKTGELFF. CDR3 in DNA: TGTGCCAGCAGAACAGGACAGGGGGCGAAGACCGGGGAGCTGTTTTTT. V usage is TRBV2 and J usage is TRBJ2-2; 11 nucleotides match TRBD1. Germline V CDR1 and CDR2: SNHLY, FYNNEI. The CDR3 totals 16 residues.

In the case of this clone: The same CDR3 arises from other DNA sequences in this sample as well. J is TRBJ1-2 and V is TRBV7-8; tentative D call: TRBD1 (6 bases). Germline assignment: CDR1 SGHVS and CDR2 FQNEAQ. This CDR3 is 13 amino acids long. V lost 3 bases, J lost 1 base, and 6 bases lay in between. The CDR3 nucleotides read TGTGCCAGCAGCTTGGACAGTAACTATGGCTACACCTTC. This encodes CASSLDSNYGYTF.

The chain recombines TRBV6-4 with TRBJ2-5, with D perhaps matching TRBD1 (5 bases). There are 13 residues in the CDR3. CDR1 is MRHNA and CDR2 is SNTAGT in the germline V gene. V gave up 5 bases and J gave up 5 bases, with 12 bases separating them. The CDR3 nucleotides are TGTGCCAGCAGTCGGGTATCAGGGGAGACCCAGTACTTC. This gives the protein CASSRVSGETQYF.

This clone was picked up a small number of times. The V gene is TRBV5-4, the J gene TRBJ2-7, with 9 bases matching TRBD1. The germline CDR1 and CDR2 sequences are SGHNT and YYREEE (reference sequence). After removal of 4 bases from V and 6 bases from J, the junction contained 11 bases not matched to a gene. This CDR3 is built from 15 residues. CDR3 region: CASSLPPGQGGEQYF. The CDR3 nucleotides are TGTGCCAGCAGCCTGCCTCCGGGACAGGGCGGCGAGCAGTACTTC. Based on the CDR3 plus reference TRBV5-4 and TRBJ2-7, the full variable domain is ETGVTQSPTHLIKTRGQQVTLRCSSQSGHNTVSWYQQALGQGPQFIFQYYREEENGRGNFPPRFSGLQFPNYSSELNVNALELDDSALYLCASSLPPGQGGEQYFGPGTRLTVT.

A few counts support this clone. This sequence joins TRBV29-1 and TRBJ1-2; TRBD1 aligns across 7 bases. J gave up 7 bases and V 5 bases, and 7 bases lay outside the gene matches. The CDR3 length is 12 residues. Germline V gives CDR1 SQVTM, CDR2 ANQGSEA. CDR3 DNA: TGCAGCGTTCGGGAGGGGACAGTTGGCTACACCTTC. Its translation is CSVREGTVGYTF.

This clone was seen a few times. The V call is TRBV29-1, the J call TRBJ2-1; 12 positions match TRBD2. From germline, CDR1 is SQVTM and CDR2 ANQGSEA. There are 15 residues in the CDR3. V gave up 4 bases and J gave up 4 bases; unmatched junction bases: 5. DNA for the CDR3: TGCAGCGTTGCAGCCGGGACTAGCGGGTACAATGAGCAGTTCTTC. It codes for CSVAAGTSGYNEQFF.

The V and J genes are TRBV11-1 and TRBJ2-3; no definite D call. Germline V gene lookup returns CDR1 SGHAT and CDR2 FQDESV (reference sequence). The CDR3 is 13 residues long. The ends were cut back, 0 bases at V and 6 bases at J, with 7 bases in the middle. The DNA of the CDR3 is TGTGCCAGCAGCTTAGCTACTTACGATACGCAGTATTTT. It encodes CASSLATYDTQYF.

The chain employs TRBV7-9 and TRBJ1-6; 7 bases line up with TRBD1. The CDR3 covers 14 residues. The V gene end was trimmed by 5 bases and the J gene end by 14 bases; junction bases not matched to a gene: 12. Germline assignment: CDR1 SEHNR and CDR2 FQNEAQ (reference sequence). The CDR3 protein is CASSKRQSQGALHF. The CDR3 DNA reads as TGTGCCAGCAGCAAACGACAGAGCCAGGGGGCCCTCCACTTT.

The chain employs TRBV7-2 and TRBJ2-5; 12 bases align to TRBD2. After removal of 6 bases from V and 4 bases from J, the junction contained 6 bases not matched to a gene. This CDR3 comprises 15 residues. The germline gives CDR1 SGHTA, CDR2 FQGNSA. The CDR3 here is CASRTSGGRRETQYF. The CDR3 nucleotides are TGTGCCAGCAGGACTAGCGGGGGCCGACGAGAGACCCAGTACTTC.

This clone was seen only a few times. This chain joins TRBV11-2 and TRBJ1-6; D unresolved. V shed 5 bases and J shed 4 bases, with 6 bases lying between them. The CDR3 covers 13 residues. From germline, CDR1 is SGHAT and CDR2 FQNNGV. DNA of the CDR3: TGTGCCAGCAGCCAAAGTTATAATTCACCCCTCCACTTT. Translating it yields CASSQSYNSPLHF.

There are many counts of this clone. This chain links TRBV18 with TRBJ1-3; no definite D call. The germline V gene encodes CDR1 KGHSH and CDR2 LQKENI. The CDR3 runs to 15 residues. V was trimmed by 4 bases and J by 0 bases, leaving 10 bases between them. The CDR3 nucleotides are TGTGCCAGCTCACGTGCCAGGAGCTCTGGAAACACCATATATTTT. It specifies CASSRARSSGNTIYF.

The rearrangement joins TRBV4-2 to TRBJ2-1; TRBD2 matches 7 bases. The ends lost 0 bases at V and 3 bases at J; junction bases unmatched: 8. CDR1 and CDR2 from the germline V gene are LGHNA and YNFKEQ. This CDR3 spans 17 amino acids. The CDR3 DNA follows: TGTGCCAGCAGCCAAGAGCGGGGGAATTTGGGCTACAATGAGCAGTTCTTC. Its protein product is CASSQERGNLGYNEQFF.

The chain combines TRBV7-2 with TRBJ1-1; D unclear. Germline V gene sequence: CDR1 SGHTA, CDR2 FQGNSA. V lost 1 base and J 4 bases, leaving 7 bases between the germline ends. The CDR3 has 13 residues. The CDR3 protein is CASSLDDFTEAFF. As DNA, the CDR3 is TGTGCCAGCAGCTTAGACGACTTCACTGAAGCTTTCTTT.

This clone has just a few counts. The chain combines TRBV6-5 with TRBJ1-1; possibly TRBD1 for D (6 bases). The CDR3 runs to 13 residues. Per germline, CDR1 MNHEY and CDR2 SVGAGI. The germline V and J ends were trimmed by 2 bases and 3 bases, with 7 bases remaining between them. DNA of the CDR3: TGTGCCAGCAGTTACCGACAGGACACTGAAGCTTTCTTT. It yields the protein CASSYRQDTEAFF.

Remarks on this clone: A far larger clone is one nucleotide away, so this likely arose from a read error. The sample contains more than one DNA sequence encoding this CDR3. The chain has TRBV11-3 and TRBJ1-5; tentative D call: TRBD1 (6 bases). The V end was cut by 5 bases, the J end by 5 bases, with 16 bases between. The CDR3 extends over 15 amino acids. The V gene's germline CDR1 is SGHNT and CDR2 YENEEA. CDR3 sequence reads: CASSLGQGNDQPQHF. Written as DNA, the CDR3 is TGTGCCAGCAGCCTTGGGCAGGGGAACGATCAGCCCCAGCATTTT.

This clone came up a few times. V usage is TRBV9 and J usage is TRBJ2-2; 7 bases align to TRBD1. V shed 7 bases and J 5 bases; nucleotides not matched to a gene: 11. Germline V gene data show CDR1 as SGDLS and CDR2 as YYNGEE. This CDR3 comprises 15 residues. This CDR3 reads CASGRQGSWTGELFF. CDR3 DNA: TGTGCCAGCGGACGACAGGGCTCCTGGACCGGGGAGCTGTTTTTT. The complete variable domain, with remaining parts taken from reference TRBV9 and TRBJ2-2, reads DSGVTQTPKHLITATGQRVTLRCSPRSGDLSVYWYQQSLDQGLQFLIQYYNGEERAKGNILERFSAQQFPDLHSELNLSSLELGDSALYFCASGRQGSWTGELFFGEGSRLTVL.

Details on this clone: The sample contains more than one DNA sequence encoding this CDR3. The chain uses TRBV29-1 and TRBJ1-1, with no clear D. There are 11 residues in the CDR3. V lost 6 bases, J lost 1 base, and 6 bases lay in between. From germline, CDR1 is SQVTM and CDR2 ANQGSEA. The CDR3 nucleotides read TGCAGCGTGACTGGGAACACTGAAGCTTTCTTT. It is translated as CSVTGNTEAFF.